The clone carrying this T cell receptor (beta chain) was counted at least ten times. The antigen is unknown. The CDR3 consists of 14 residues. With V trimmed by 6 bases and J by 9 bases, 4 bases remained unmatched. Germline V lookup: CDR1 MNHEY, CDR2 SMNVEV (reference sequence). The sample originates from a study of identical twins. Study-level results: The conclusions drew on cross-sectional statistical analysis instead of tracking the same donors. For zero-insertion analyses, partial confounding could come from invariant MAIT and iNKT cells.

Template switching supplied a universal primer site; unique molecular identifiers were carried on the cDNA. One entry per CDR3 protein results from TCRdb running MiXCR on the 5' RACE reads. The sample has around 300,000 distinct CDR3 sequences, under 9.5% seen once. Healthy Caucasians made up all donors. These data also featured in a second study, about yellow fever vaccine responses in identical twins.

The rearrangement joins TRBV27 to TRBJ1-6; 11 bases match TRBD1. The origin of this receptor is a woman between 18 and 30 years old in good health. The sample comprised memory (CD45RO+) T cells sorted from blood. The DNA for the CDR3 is TGTGCCAGCAGGCCGGGACAGGGGGTTTCACCCCTCCACTTT. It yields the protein CASRPGQGVSPLHF.